The rows below give T cell receptor beta chains drawn from one sample of a study of immune characterization of retroperitoneal liposarcoma. TCRdb fed the PCR reads into MiXCR, producing one record per CDR3 protein. The table lists under 9,000 distinct CDR3 sequences, 25% to 35% of them singletons. Sample: blood. These receptors all come from a male donor with retroperitoneal liposarcoma. Both conserved end residues are part of each CDR3. Fields, in order: D gene, J gene, V gene, CDR3 protein. The D gene is left open where the match is weak.

NA,TRBJ2-1,TRBV28,CASSLGTSGEQFF
NA,TRBJ1-1,TRBV6-6,CASSYGGNTEAFF
NA,TRBJ1-1,TRBV20-1,CSASTGSVNTEAFF
TRBD1,TRBJ2-1,TRBV7-2,CASSKDRDEQFF
TRBD1,TRBJ2-1,TRBV12-3/TRBV12-4,CASSLSQGAGNEQFF
TRBD1,TRBJ2-1,TRBV6-1,CASSRKSPGTGFGNEQFF
TRBD2,TRBJ2-1,TRBV6-1,CASSDGAGGYNEQFF
NA,TRBJ2-2,TRBV6-8,CASSAQGRNTGELFF
NA,TRBJ1-4,TRBV6-5,CASSYSSANEKLFF
NA,TRBJ2-1,TRBV28,CASSQRVAVYNEQFF
NA,TRBJ2-1,TRBV6-6,CASSYVQGRAYNEQFF
TRBD2,TRBJ2-3,TRBV28,CASRDSGASTDTQYF
NA,TRBJ2-7,TRBV14,CASSQEGWKQYF
TRBD2,TRBJ2-1,TRBV6-1,CASSPSGSSYNEQFF
NA,TRBJ1-2,TRBV5-4,CASSLGNLSPYTF
NA,TRBJ2-5,TRBV4-1,CASSQDASGETQYF
TRBD2,TRBJ2-1,TRBV27,CASSLFAGGGGNEQFF
NA,TRBJ2-3,TRBV11-2,CASSLGVGQGTQYF
TRBD1,TRBJ1-1,TRBV6-6,CASSYSRTGRMNTEAFF
NA,TRBJ2-7,TRBV6-6,CASSYQAEDEQYF
NA,NA,TRBV6-1,CASSEWGRDYEQYF
NA,TRBJ1-2,TRBV6-6,CASSYRTETNYGYTF
TRBD1,TRBJ2-1,TRBV6-1,CASSVTGEPYNEQFF
TRBD1,TRBJ2-1,TRBV6-4,CASSRTGNYNEQFF
NA,TRBJ2-2,TRBV11-2,CASSLRLNTGELFF
NA,TRBJ2-5,TRBV5-6,CASSLSGNQETQYF
TRBD1,TRBJ2-1,TRBV6-2/TRBV6-3,CASSTVTDRGRNEQFF
TRBD2,TRBJ2-3,TRBV7-2,CASSLEGLAITSTDTQYF
NA,TRBJ2-7,TRBV6-1,CASSELSYEQYF
TRBD1,TRBJ1-5,TRBV6-1,CASSTGQGVGQPQHF
TRBD1,TRBJ1-1,TRBV6-1,CASSRTGRNTEAFF
TRBD2,TRBJ2-3,TRBV4-3,CASSQIGRGATDTQYF
NA,TRBJ2-3,TRBV7-3,CASSLHPGRDEDTQYF
NA,TRBJ2-3,TRBV6-8,CASSGPTDYWADTQYF
NA,NA,TRBV11-3,CASSIRGRAGNEQFF
TRBD2,TRBJ2-2,TRBV7-2,CASAGGGARTGELFF
TRBD2,TRBJ2-5,TRBV29-1,CSVDVITWRGVPGETQYF
NA,TRBJ1-6,TRBV4-3,CASSQDTGQSSPLHF
TRBD2,TRBJ2-5,TRBV6-1,CASSGTSGGAETQYF
NA,TRBJ2-1,TRBV29-1,CSVGSGGYNEQFF
NA,TRBJ1-2,TRBV11-3,CANSSRDGQQGYTF
TRBD2,TRBJ2-1,TRBV19,CASGPRAGDYNEQFF